The 18 T cell receptor beta chains listed next were all sequenced from one sample in a study of cytomegalovirus exposure and HLA in healthy donors. Primers for the PCR totalled 60 Vbeta and 13 Jbeta. The repertoire was sequenced with immunoSEQ multiplex PCR; TCRdb's copy has only in-frame clones and lacks some. The sample has 110,000 to 150,000 clones, around 79% seen once. The sample taken for sequencing was PBMCs. These receptors were obtained from a woman in her forties or fifties in good health and CMV-seropositive.

This clone was observed once. This chain links TRBV20-1 with TRBJ2-7, with D unresolved. Germline V gene sequence: CDR1 DFQATT, CDR2 SNEGSKA (reference sequence). CDR3 length equals 11 residues. V shed 1 base and J shed 6 bases, with 7 bases lying between them. The CDR3 nucleotides read TGCAGTGCTAGAGTTAGAGTCGAGCAGTACTTC. It translates to CSARVRVEQYF.

V usage is TRBV5-5 and J usage is TRBJ2-7; weak D call: TRBD1 (5 bases). The germline V gene encodes CDR1 SGHKS and CDR2 YYEKEE (reference sequence). V shed 4 bases and J shed 3 bases, with 8 bases lying between them. This CDR3 spans 12 amino acids. The CDR3 DNA reads as TGTGCCAGCAGCGGGGCGGACTACGAGCAGTACTTC. Protein product: CASSGADYEQYF.

The rearrangement links TRBV19 to TRBJ2-3; D might be TRBD1 (5 bases). Germline CDR1 reads LNHDA; CDR2 reads SQIVND (reference sequence). The CDR3 totals 14 residues. V dropped 5 bases and J dropped 3 bases, with 12 bases sitting between them. CDR3 loop: CASSHARGTDTQYF. CDR3 coding DNA: TGTGCCAGTAGTCATGCTAGGGGTACAGATACGCAGTATTTT.

The chain is built from TRBV5-8 and TRBJ2-2; TRBD1 is a possible D gene (5 bases). Per the germline V gene, CDR1 is SGHTS and CDR2 is YDEGEE. V shed 1 base and J shed 1 base, with 8 bases lying between them. This CDR3 has 15 amino acids. The CDR3 protein is CASSLSQGNTGELFF. The CDR3 nucleotides are TGTGCCAGCAGCTTGTCTCAGGGGAACACCGGGGAGCTGTTTTTT. The full variable domain, its missing parts supplied by reference TRBV5-8 and TRBJ2-2, is EAGVTQSPTHLIKTRGQQATLRCSPISGHTSVYWYQQALGLGLQFLLWYDEGEERNRGNFPPRFSGRQFPNYSSELNVNALELEDSALYLCASSLSQGNTGELFFGEGSRLTVL.

V usage is TRBV6-1 and J usage is TRBJ1-5; D gene unclear. This CDR3 is 14 amino acids long. Trimming pared 7 bases from V and 1 base from J, leaving 11 bases between. Germline V CDR1 and CDR2: MNHNS, SASEGT. The CDR3 sequence: CASTEGGSNQPQHF. In DNA, the CDR3 is TGTGCCAGCACCGAGGGAGGGAGCAATCAGCCCCAGCATTTT.

This clone was observed a single time. The V and J genes are TRBV5-8 and TRBJ2-2, with D possibly being TRBD1 (5 bases). V was cut by 3 bases and J by 0 bases, with 12 bases left in between. Germline V gene sequence: CDR1 SGHTS, CDR2 YDEGEE. The CDR3 runs to 16 residues. The CDR3, as DNA: TGTGCCAGCAGCTCCCTAAGGGGTTCGAACACCGGGGAGCTGTTTTTT. Protein product: CASSSLRGSNTGELFF.

V usage is TRBV6-5 and J usage is TRBJ2-1; 11 bases match TRBD2. Germline V gene data show CDR1 as MNHEY and CDR2 as SVGAGI. This CDR3 is built from 15 residues. V shed 5 bases and J 4 bases; nucleotides not matched to a gene: 4. CDR3 sequence reads: CASSPGTSGYNEQFF. The DNA of the CDR3 is TGTGCCAGCAGTCCCGGGACTAGCGGATACAATGAGCAGTTCTTC.

The V call is TRBV4-3, the J call TRBJ1-2, with 11 bases lining up with TRBD1. The CDR3 contains 14 residues. From germline, CDR1 is LGHNA and CDR2 YSLEER. The V segment lost 3 bases and the J segment 6 bases; nucleotides outside the gene matches: 3. CDR3 in amino acids: CASSHPGQGDGYTF. The DNA of the CDR3 is TGCGCCAGCAGCCACCCGGGACAGGGGGATGGCTACACCTTC.

The rearrangement uses TRBV9 and TRBJ2-5; TRBD2 matches at 9 bases. J was trimmed by 5 bases and V by 0 bases; bases with no gene match: 11. Germline V gives CDR1 SGDLS, CDR2 YYNGEE. The CDR3 loop spans 17 amino acids. CDR3 sequence (DNA): TGTGCCAGCAGCGTAGGGGTAGCGGGGGCCCCAGGGGAGACCCAGTACTTC. Translation gives CASSVGVAGAPGETQYF.

The gene calls are TRBV27 and TRBJ2-7; 12 bases align to TRBD1. The CDR3 is made up of 15 amino acids. V shed 5 bases, J shed 6 bases, and the junction held 8 bases outside the gene matches. Per the germline V gene, CDR1 is MNHEY and CDR2 is SMNVEV (reference sequence). CDR3 in amino acids: CASSLPGQGASEQYF. The CDR3 bases are TGTGCCAGCAGTCTACCGGGACAGGGGGCGAGCGAGCAGTACTTC.

This clone was picked up one time. CDR3 nucleotides: TGCAGCGCGCGACAGGGATCACTCTCAGATACGCAGTATTTT. Protein sequence: CSARQGSLSDTQYF. The chain employs TRBV29-1 and TRBJ2-3, with 7 positions matching TRBD1. From germline, CDR1 is SQVTM and CDR2 ANQGSEA. This CDR3 spans 14 amino acids. V dropped 7 bases and J dropped 4; count of bases not matched to a gene: 11.

The chain uses TRBV27 and TRBJ1-1; the match to TRBD1 covers 10 bases. This CDR3 comprises 16 residues. CDR1 is MNHEY and CDR2 is SMNVEV in the germline V gene (reference sequence). Trimming at V came to 6 bases and at J to 0 bases, leaving 7 bases not matched to a gene. CDR3 DNA sequence: TGTGCCAGCAGCCGGGGACAGGGGCTTATGAACACTGAAGCTTTCTTT. It specifies CASSRGQGLMNTEAFF.

This chain links TRBV7-2 with TRBJ1-5; weak D call: TRBD1 (5 bases). Germline V gene sequence: CDR1 SGHTA, CDR2 FQGNSA. The length of the CDR3 is 17 residues. Trimming stripped 5 bases from V and 1 base from J, with 18 bases between. The CDR3: CASSPSGGKRSNQPQHF. CDR3 DNA: TGTGCCAGCAGCCCTAGCGGGGGGAAAAGGAGCAATCAGCCCCAGCATTTT. Looking up the rest from reference TRBV7-2 and TRBJ1-5 gives the full variable domain: GAGVSQSPSNKVTEKGKDVELRCDPISGHTALYWYRQSLGQGLEFLIYFQGNSAPDKSGLPSDRFSAERTGGSVSTLTIQRTQQEDSAVYLCASSPSGGKRSNQPQHFGDGTRLSIL.

The genes are TRBV5-6 and TRBJ2-2, with 8 bases matching TRBD1. The CDR3 runs to 17 residues. Germline CDR1 reads SGHDT; CDR2 reads YYEEEE. V was pared by 0 bases and J by 7 bases, with 11 bases of the junction left unmatched. The CDR3 loop is CASSLAKGQGAFGELFF. CDR3 DNA: TGTGCCAGCAGCTTGGCCAAGGGGCAGGGGGCCTTCGGGGAGCTGTTTTTT.

The V and J genes are TRBV6-5 and TRBJ2-3, with 9 bases lining up with TRBD2. V was pared by 2 bases and J by 1 base, with 1 base of the junction left unmatched. Germline CDR1 MNHEY, CDR2 SVGAGI. This CDR3 has 15 residues. CDR3 sequence reads: CASSYRTSGTDTQYF. In nucleotides, the CDR3 is TGTGCCAGCAGTTACCGGACTAGCGGCACAGATACGCAGTATTTT.

This chain links TRBV27 with TRBJ1-4; a possible D gene is TRBD1 (6 bases). V lost 5 bases, J lost 5 bases, and 12 bases lay in between. The CDR3 extends over 14 amino acids. Germline CDR1 is MNHEY and CDR2 is SMNVEV (reference sequence). The CDR3 reads CASSHDRNNEKLFF. The CDR3 DNA sequence: TGTGCCAGCAGTCACGACAGGAACAATGAAAAACTGTTTTTT.

The rearrangement uses TRBV2 and TRBJ2-5, with 7 positions matching TRBD2. CDR1 is SNHLY, CDR2 FYNNEI, per germline. The CDR3 is made up of 15 amino acids. V lost 4 bases to trimming and J lost 1 base; unmatched junction nucleotides: 6. The DNA of the CDR3 is TGTGCCAGCAGTGGGGGGAGGGGACCCCAAGAGACCCAGTACTTC. It codes for CASSGGRGPQETQYF.

The gene calls are TRBV15 and TRBJ1-4, with D perhaps TRBD1 (5 bases). The ends were cut back, 6 bases at V and 10 bases at J, with 24 bases in the middle. Germline V gene sequence: CDR1 LNHNV, CDR2 YYDKDF (reference sequence). There are 16 residues in the CDR3. In nucleotides, the CDR3 is TGTGCCACCAGTCCCAGGGAGGGCGATCTCGGTGGAAAACTGTTTTTT. Its protein product is CATSPREGDLGGKLFF.